The clone carrying this T cell receptor (beta chain) has only a few counts. Its antigen remains unidentified. Blood sampling was done at baseline, cycle 4 day 1, and cycle 7 day 1. These data originate in a study of OX40 agonist ivuxolimab in advanced cancers. Overall study: It was permissible to have had prior anti-PD-1, anti-PD-L1 or anti-CTLA-4 therapy, and approximately 38% had some. Study-wide results and caveats: Expanded clones tended on average to be more numerous among CD8+ T cells than CD4+. Normalized T-cell clonal expansion was also low in some nonresponders.

Sequencing was performed with immunoSEQ multiplex PCR; in TCRdb, only in-frame clones are kept and a portion is missing. The profile covers around 110,000 clones, with over 75% appearing a single time and approximately 0.49% taken by the ten largest. The V gene's germline CDR1 is MNHEY and CDR2 SMNVEV (reference sequence). The CDR3 contains 15 residues. The V and J ends lost 2 bases and 8 bases respectively, with 13 bases between them. The sample consisted of CD4+ or CD8+ T cells sorted from blood, taken in a trial of the OX40 agonist ivuxolimab. This clonotype was sampled from an adult with an advanced solid tumor such as melanoma, head and neck, liver or kidney cancer. The rearrangement joins TRBV27 to TRBJ1-6; possibly TRBD1 for D (5 bases). The CDR3 coding sequence is TGTGCCAGCAGTTTAGAAGGGGAGGAGGATTCACCCCTCCACTTT. This encodes CASSLEGEEDSPLHF.